The 14 T cell receptor beta chains below come from one sample, sequenced in a study of T-cell memory formation after mild COVID-19. One entry per CDR3 protein results from TCRdb running MiXCR on the 5' RACE reads. This table holds fewer than 350,000 distinct CDR3 sequences, over 15% found once. The specimen was PBMCs or a T cell subset sorted from them (not recorded which). Receptors originate from a man younger than 35 who had mild COVID-19 (a few samples of this study predate the infection). Cell type and time point are not known.

Many counts were recorded for this clonotype. The V and J genes are TRBV29-1 and TRBJ1-1; D unresolved. Germline CDR1 is SQVTM and CDR2 is ANQGSEA. The CDR3 is made up of 12 amino acids. V lost 6 bases, J lost 0 bases, and 8 bases lay in between. The CDR3 region has the DNA TGCAGCGTCGCAGTTATGAACACTGAAGCTTTCTTT. It codes for CSVAVMNTEAFF.

This clonotype has just a few counts. The chain joins TRBV4-3 to TRBJ2-3; D might be TRBD1 or TRBD2, each matching 5 bases. This CDR3 contains 14 residues. Germline V gene lookup returns CDR1 LGHNA and CDR2 YSLEER. V was cut by 1 base and J by 2 bases, with 7 bases left in between. The CDR3, as DNA: TGCGCCAGCAGCCAAGCGGGGACCACAGATACGCAGTATTTT. Its protein product is CASSQAGTTDTQYF.

This clonotype has more than one count but fewer than ten. For the CDR3, the DNA is TGTGCCAGCAGTGACAACGGGTATAATTCACCCCTCCACTTT. It encodes CASSDNGYNSPLHF. The V gene is TRBV6-4, the J gene TRBJ1-6; no clear D gene. V was cut by 2 bases and J by 4 bases, with 6 bases left in between. Germline loops: CDR1 MRHNA, CDR2 SNTAGT. This CDR3 has 14 amino acids.

CDR3 protein: CSARPGPQNTEAFF. CDR3 nucleotide sequence: TGCAGTGCTAGGCCGGGCCCACAAAACACTGAAGCTTTCTTT. The rearrangement uses TRBV20-1 and TRBJ1-1; D call uncertain. Germline CDR1 is DFQATT and CDR2 is SNEGSKA (reference sequence). CDR3 length: 14 amino acids. V dropped 3 bases and J dropped 2 bases, with 13 bases sitting between them.

This clonotype was observed at least ten times. V usage is TRBV29-1 and J usage is TRBJ1-4; tentative D call: TRBD1 (5 bases). The CDR3 has 12 amino acids. From germline, CDR1 is SQVTM and CDR2 ANQGSEA. Trimming removed 4 bases at V and 8 bases at J, with 11 bases between. The CDR3 is CSVGQGGEKLFF. The CDR3 DNA is TGCAGCGTTGGCCAGGGAGGCGAAAAACTGTTTTTT. Full variable domain (remainder filled in from reference TRBV29-1 and TRBJ1-4): SAVISQKPSRDICQRGTSLTIQCQVDSQVTMMFWYRQQPGQSLTLIATANQGSEATYESGFVIDKFPISRPNLTFSTLTVSNMSPEDSSIYLCSVGQGGEKLFFGSGTQLSVL.

This clonotype showed up just a few times. The chain couples TRBV5-1 to TRBJ2-2; 11 bases match TRBD2. This CDR3 is built from 16 residues. CDR1 is SGHRS, CDR2 YFSETQ, per germline. With 3 bases clipped from V and 4 bases from J, the junction kept 5 bases outside the gene matches. DNA of the CDR3: TGCGCCAGCAGCTCCACTGGGACTAGCGGCACCGGGGAGCTGTTTTTT. Its protein product is CASSSTGTSGTGELFF.

The chain has TRBV29-1 and TRBJ2-7; D is uncertain. Trimming shortened V by 5 bases and J by 5 bases, and 10 bases separated the two germline ends. This CDR3 has 11 residues. CDR1 SQVTM and CDR2 ANQGSEA come from the germline V gene. The CDR3 is CSVYWGNEQYF. CDR3 DNA sequence: TGCAGCGTTTATTGGGGAAACGAGCAGTACTTC.

The chain has TRBV20-1 and TRBJ2-4; possible D gene TRBD1, 6 bases. CDR3 size: 11 residues. Germline assignment: CDR1 DFQATT and CDR2 SNEGSKA (reference sequence). V lost 5 bases to trimming and J lost 15 bases, with 17 bases between them. The DNA of the CDR3 is TGCAGTGCTTTTGGGGGCAGCCTTGTGTACTTC. It specifies CSAFGGSLVYF.

The chain is built from TRBV12-3 or TRBV12-4 and TRBJ2-2; 11 bases match TRBD2. This CDR3 spans 15 amino acids. V lost 7 bases and J lost 5; bases outside the gene matches: 6. Here the CDR3 reads CASNSRLAGTGELFF. CDR3 bases: TGTGCCAGCAATTCCCGACTAGCGGGGACCGGGGAGCTGTTTTTT.

This chain links TRBV25-1 with TRBJ1-5; D possibly corresponds to TRBD1 (5 bases). Germline values: CDR1 MGHDK, CDR2 SYGVNS. V lost 4 bases to trimming and J lost 2 bases, with 15 bases between them. CDR3 length: 16 residues. The CDR3 sequence: CASSGPPGWGNQPQHF. For the CDR3, the DNA is TGTGCCAGCAGTGGGCCCCCAGGGTGGGGCAATCAGCCCCAGCATTTT. Together with reference TRBV25-1 and TRBJ1-5, the CDR3 gives the full variable domain: EADIYQTPRYLVIGTGKKITLECSQTMGHDKMYWYQQDPGMELHLIHYSYGVNSTEKGDLSSESTVSRIRTEHFPLTLESARPSHTSQYLCASSGPPGWGNQPQHFGDGTRLSIL.

The gene calls are TRBV12-3 or TRBV12-4 and TRBJ2-5; 7 nucleotides line up with TRBD2. V gave up 4 bases and J gave up 3 bases; unmatched junction bases: 8. This CDR3 region has 15 residues. For the CDR3, the DNA is TGTGCCAGCAGTTCATGGACTAGAGGTGAAGAGACCCAGTACTTC. It encodes CASSSWTRGEETQYF.

This clonotype has more than one count but fewer than ten. This chain joins TRBV20-1 and TRBJ1-5; possibly TRBD1 for D (6 bases). Germline CDR1 DFQATT, CDR2 SNEGSKA (reference sequence). The ends were cut back, 6 bases at V and 7 bases at J, with 13 bases in the middle. The CDR3 spans 12 residues. In nucleotides, the CDR3 is TGCAGTGCGAGGGCAGGGGAACAGCCCCAGCATTTT. Translating it yields CSARAGEQPQHF.

This clonotype was observed a few times. The rearrangement joins TRBV5-1 to TRBJ1-1, with 7 bases aligning to TRBD1. In germline, CDR1 is SGHRS, CDR2 YFSETQ. V lost 2 bases, J lost 1 base, and 2 bases stayed unmatched. CDR3 length: 14 amino acids. Here the CDR3 DNA reads TGCGCCAGCAGCTTTGACAGGGAGAACACTGAAGCTTTCTTT. This sequence encodes CASSFDRENTEAFF.

Of note for this clonotype: One end of the junction does not line up with germline, which may come from a read error. The chain combines TRBV19 with TRBJ2-5; a possible D gene is TRBD2 (6 bases). CDR1 is LNHDA, CDR2 SQIVND, per germline (reference sequence). The CDR3 consists of 14 residues. The CDR3 DNA reads as TGTGCCACCGATGGGGCCGGGGGTCAAGGGACCCAGTACTTC. It specifies CATDGAGGQGTQYF.